The 32 T cell receptor beta chains listed next were all sequenced from one sample in a study of T cell repertoires in cytomegalovirus infection. Each CDR3 protein is one row after TCRdb ran MiXCR on the reads. Of 700,000 to 950,000 distinct CDR3 sequences in the sample, about 33% are singletons; the top ten hold 9.5% to 15%. No antigen is known for these receptors. The sample was cultured CD8+ T cells from PBMCs, taken from culture after CMV antigen stimulation. These receptors were collected from a human donor in good health (CMV status not recorded). Some clones in this sample may be carry-over from other donors' samples.

This chain connects TRBV20-1 to TRBJ1-5; D is unresolved. Per germline, CDR1 DFQATT and CDR2 SNEGSKA (reference sequence). The CDR3 is 14 residues long. The V end lost 5 bases, the J end lost 2 bases, and 13 bases lay between the germline ends. The CDR3 DNA follows: TGCAGTGCTCCTACCTTGAAGGGCAATCAGCCCCAGCATTTT. Translation: CSAPTLKGNQPQHF.

The rearrangement uses TRBV2 and TRBJ1-1, with a tentative D call TRBD1 (5 bases). This CDR3 has 12 residues. Germline V gives CDR1 SNHLY, CDR2 FYNNEI. The CDR3 DNA is TGTGCAGCCCCCGGGGGGAACACTGAAGCTTTCTTT. Translation gives CAAPGGNTEAFF. Full variable domain (rest looked up from reference TRBV2 and TRBJ1-1): EPEVTQTPSHQVTQMGQEVILRCVPISNHLYFYWYRQILGQKVEFLVSFYNNEISEKSEIFDDQFSVERPDGSNFTLKIRSTKLEDSAMYFCAAPGGNTEAFFGQGTRLTVV.

This clonotype appeared a few times. The CDR3 spells CASNLREGAGANVLTF. In DNA form, the CDR3 reads TGTGCCAGCAATCTCCGGGAAGGGGCTGGGGCCAACGTCCTGACTTTC. The rearrangement joins TRBV12-3 or TRBV12-4 to TRBJ2-6; D tentatively fits TRBD1 or TRBD2 (5 bases each). Trimming removed 7 bases from V and 2 bases from J, with 15 bases in between. CDR3 length: 16 amino acids.

CDR3 bases: TGTGCCAGCAGTTTACGGGACGCTACCGGTTTTCTCCCCTACAATGAGCAGTTCTTC. The encoded protein is CASSLRDATGFLPYNEQFF. The chain joins TRBV6-6 to TRBJ2-1, with D possibly being TRBD1 or TRBD2 (5 bases each). Germline CDR1 reads MNHNY; CDR2 reads SVGAGI (reference sequence). V was pared by 4 bases and J by 2 bases, with 24 bases between. This CDR3 is 19 amino acids long.

Notes on this clonotype: This may come from a read error, since a much larger clone is one base off. This chain uses TRBV14 with TRBJ2-1; unclear D gene. The length of the CDR3 is 11 residues. V lost 1 base and J 8 bases, leaving 3 bases between the germline ends. Germline V gene data show CDR1 as SGHDN and CDR2 as FVKESK. The CDR3 DNA reads as TGTGCCAGCAGCCAAGTCTATGAGCAGTTCTTC. Protein product: CASSQVYEQFF. The full variable domain, in which reference TRBV14 and TRBJ2-1 provide the parts outside the CDR3, is EAGVTQFPSHSVIEKGQTVTLRCDPISGHDNLYWYRRVMGKEIKFLLHFVKESKQDESGMPNNRFLAERTGGTYSTLKVQPAELEDSGVYFCASSQVYEQFFGPGTRLTVL.

This clonotype was found a few times. CDR3 sequence: CASSFSVGDRAPEDYGYTF. The CDR3 DNA follows: TGTGCCAGCAGTTTCTCAGTTGGGGACAGGGCCCCGGAAGACTATGGCTACACCTTC. This chain joins TRBV27 and TRBJ1-2, with 9 bases that match TRBD1. The CDR3 extends over 19 amino acids. From germline, CDR1 is MNHEY and CDR2 SMNVEV (reference sequence). Trimming cost V 3 bases and J 3 bases; bases outside gene matches: 17.

This clonotype showed up just a few times. CDR3 region: CASDRGFSTDTQYF. The CDR3 DNA is TGTGCCAGCGACCGCGGGTTTAGCACAGATACGCAGTATTTT. The rearrangement joins TRBV12-3 or TRBV12-4 to TRBJ2-3, with D possibly TRBD2 on 5 matching bases. Trimming took off 8 bases at V and 0 bases at J, with 12 bases between the two ends. The CDR3 is made up of 14 amino acids.

This clonotype turned up a few times. The rearrangement links TRBV7-2 to TRBJ2-6; 10 nucleotides agree with TRBD1. V was pared by 3 bases and J by 3 bases, with 5 bases of the junction left unmatched. Germline V gene lookup returns CDR1 SGHTA and CDR2 FQGNSA. The CDR3 contains 17 residues. Written as DNA, the CDR3 is TGTGCCAGCAGCTTTTGGGACAGGGGTCGTGGGGCCAACGTCCTGACTTTC. This translates into CASSFWDRGRGANVLTF.

The V gene is TRBV5-4, the J gene TRBJ2-2; 12 bases match TRBD2. The CDR3 loop spans 16 amino acids. The V gene end was trimmed by 0 bases and the J gene end by 7 bases; junction bases not matched to a gene: 4. The germline gives CDR1 SGHNT, CDR2 YYREEE (reference sequence). The CDR3 sequence is CASSLGLAGAVGELFF. CDR3 nucleotide sequence: TGTGCCAGCAGCTTGGGACTAGCGGGGGCAGTCGGGGAGCTGTTTTTT.

The chain recombines TRBV20-1 with TRBJ1-2; possible D gene TRBD1, 6 bases. The CDR3 has 15 amino acids. Looked up from germline, CDR1 is DFQATT and CDR2 is SNEGSKA (reference sequence). V was trimmed by 5 bases and J by 0 bases, leaving 16 bases between them. The CDR3 region is CSASDRRDPNYGYTF. The CDR3 DNA follows: TGCAGTGCTTCCGACAGGAGGGATCCTAACTATGGCTACACCTTC.

Worth noting for this clonotype: Possible read error: a much larger clone is one base away. This sequence joins TRBV12-3 or TRBV12-4 and TRBJ1-2; D is unresolved. Trimming took 1 base from V and 8 from J, leaving 11 bases between them. The CDR3 sequence is 13 residues long. This CDR3 reads CASSLEEPPGYTF. The CDR3 DNA reads as TGTGCCAGCAGTTTAGAGGAGCCCCCGGGCTACACCTTC.

J is TRBJ1-2 and V is TRBV4-1, with a possible D match to TRBD1 (5 bases). Germline V gives CDR1 MGHRA, CDR2 YSYEKL. This CDR3 has 16 residues. V lost 1 base and J lost 2, with 14 bases in between. Written as DNA, the CDR3 is TGCGCCAGCAGCCAAGCGGTCAACAGGAGAAACTATGGCTACACCTTC. As protein: CASSQAVNRRNYGYTF.

A note on this clonotype: Relative to the germline gene, one junction end is altered; a read error may explain this. V gene TRBV6-5 combines with J gene TRBJ2-3; D might be TRBD1 (6 bases). CDR1 is MNHEY and CDR2 is SVGAGI in the germline V gene. This CDR3 spans 15 amino acids. CDR3 bases: TGTGCCAGCAGGGTAGGGCTGTATCCAGGGGATACGCTGTATTTT. Protein sequence: CASRVGLYPGDTLYF.

On this clonotype: This may be a read error: a much more frequent sequence differs by one nucleotide. The chain is built from TRBV7-4 and TRBJ1-1; 7 nucleotides match TRBD1. Germline V gene data show CDR1 as SGHVT and CDR2 as SQSDAQ. The length of the CDR3 is 14 residues. The CDR3 reads CVSTRTGVLTEAFF. For the CDR3, the DNA is TGTGTCAGCACCCGAACAGGGGTGCTCACTGAAGCTTTCTTT.

The genes are TRBV27 and TRBJ1-1; no clear D. V dropped 9 bases and J dropped 1 base, with 12 bases sitting between them. The CDR3 runs 13 residues. CDR1 and CDR2 (germline): MNHEY, SMNVEV (reference sequence). The CDR3 region is CASREMGNTEAFF. The CDR3 DNA is TGTGCCAGTAGGGAGATGGGGAACACTGAAGCTTTCTTT.

This clonotype has just a few counts. This chain connects TRBV4-3 to TRBJ2-2, with D possibly TRBD1 on 6 matching bases. The length of the CDR3 is 15 residues. From germline, CDR1 is LGHNA and CDR2 YSLEER. Trimming took off 3 bases at V and 2 bases at J, with 10 bases between the two ends. CDR3 loop: CASSQKQGNTGELFF. The CDR3 DNA follows: TGCGCCAGCAGCCAGAAACAGGGCAACACCGGGGAGCTGTTTTTT.

The CDR3 loop reads CASSHSGTDYGYTF. CDR3 coding DNA: TGCGCCAGCAGCCACTCCGGGACAGACTATGGCTACACCTTC. The chain couples TRBV5-1 to TRBJ1-2; 7 bases map to TRBD1. CDR1 SGHRS and CDR2 YFSETQ come from the germline V gene. This CDR3 has 14 residues. J gave up 3 bases and V 4 bases, and 6 bases lay outside the gene matches.

The chain uses TRBV27 and TRBJ1-6, with D maybe TRBD1 (5 bases). Per germline, CDR1 MNHEY and CDR2 SMNVEV (reference sequence). This CDR3 is built from 15 residues. Trimming left V 0 bases short and J 8 bases short, with 11 bases between. The CDR3 nucleotides read TGTGCCAGCAGTTTATCCCAGGGATGGGATTCACCCCTCCACTTT. This encodes CASSLSQGWDSPLHF.

With respect to this clonotype: The germline gene is not matched at one end of the junction; a read error may be the cause. The genes are TRBV7-2 and TRBJ1-5; no clear D gene. The CDR3 extends over 13 amino acids. Looked up from germline, CDR1 is SGHTA and CDR2 is FQGNSA. The CDR3 DNA sequence: TGTGCCAGCAGCTCCAGTGCCAATCGGCCCCAGCATTTT. Amino acids: CASSSSANRPQHF.

The genes are TRBV6-5 and TRBJ1-6; D is unresolved. Germline CDR1 and CDR2: MNHEY and SVGAGI. The CDR3 has 16 amino acids. The V end was cut by 2 bases, the J end by 0 bases, with 8 bases between. CDR3 nucleotide sequence: TGTGCCAGCAGTTACGGGCTTAGCTCCTATAATTCACCCCTCCACTTT. Its translation is CASSYGLSSYNSPLHF.

This rearrangement joins TRBV6-2 or TRBV6-3 to TRBJ2-7, with 9 bases fitting TRBD2. The germline CDR1 and CDR2 sequences are MNHEY and SVGEGT. Trimming cost V 1 base and J 3 bases; bases outside gene matches: 16. This CDR3 is built from 19 residues. Here the CDR3 DNA reads TGTGCCAGCAGTTACTTTTCCCGCCTTTTAGCGGGGGCCAACTACGAGCAGTACTTC. Its translation: CASSYFSRLLAGANYEQYF.

The chain recombines TRBV7-9 with TRBJ1-1; 8 bases are shared with TRBD1. V lost 5 bases and J lost 1; bases outside the gene matches: 9. The CDR3 loop spans 16 amino acids. The germline CDR1 and CDR2 sequences are SEHNR and FQNEAQ (reference sequence). The chain's CDR3 is CASSPTGGLENTEAFF. DNA of the CDR3: TGTGCCAGCAGCCCTACAGGGGGTTTGGAGAACACTGAAGCTTTCTTT.

This clonotype was counted a few times. This may arise from a read error, as a much more abundant clone is one base away. The chain carries TRBV7-9 and TRBJ2-7; D might be TRBD1 or TRBD2, each matching 5 bases. Deletions cut 0 bases from V and 7 bases from J, with 7 bases between. This CDR3 has 12 residues. Germline V gives CDR1 SEHNR, CDR2 FQNEAQ (reference sequence). The CDR3 loop reads CASSLAGEEQYV. DNA for the CDR3: TGTGCCAGCAGCTTAGCGGGGGAAGAGCAGTACGTC.

This clonotype was counted at least ten times. The chain carries TRBV7-6 and TRBJ2-1, with 7 bases aligning to TRBD1. This CDR3 is 15 amino acids long. V trimming: 0 bases; J trimming: 8 bases; junction bases outside the gene matches: 7. CDR1 is SGHVS and CDR2 is FNYEAQ in the germline V gene. CDR3: CASSLAMRGLDEQFF. CDR3 DNA: TGTGCCAGCAGCTTAGCTATGAGGGGGCTCGATGAGCAGTTCTTC.

CDR3 DNA sequence: TGTGCCAGTAGTACAGGGGGCGCTTACTATGGCTACACCTTC. Its translation: CASSTGGAYYGYTF. The rearrangement links TRBV19 to TRBJ1-2, with TRBD1 identical over 8 bases. The CDR3 length is 14 residues. Germline V gene data show CDR1 as LNHDA and CDR2 as SQIVND (reference sequence). V was pared by 4 bases and J by 3 bases, with 4 bases of the junction left unmatched.

V gene TRBV6-5 combines with J gene TRBJ2-1; 14 nucleotides line up with TRBD2. The length of the CDR3 is 18 residues. Unmatched junction bases numbered 5, after V lost 4 bases and J lost 0 bases. Germline-derived CDR1 and CDR2 are MNHEY and SVGAGI. CDR3 bases: TGTGCCAGCAGTTCCCGGACTAGCGGGGGGTACTCCTACAATGAGCAGTTCTTC. Translation gives CASSSRTSGGYSYNEQFF.

The genes are TRBV4-2 and TRBJ2-3; 8 bases agree with TRBD2. The junction had 5 bases not matched to a gene; V was cut back by 0 bases and J by 0 bases. The germline gives CDR1 LGHNA, CDR2 YNFKEQ. The CDR3 loop spans 17 amino acids. Here the CDR3 DNA reads TGTGCCAGCAGCCAAGAAGCGGGAGCAGATAGCACAGATACGCAGTATTTT. It codes for CASSQEAGADSTDTQYF.

This clonotype was observed a few times. This chain links TRBV7-9 with TRBJ1-2; tentative D call: TRBD1 (6 bases). Germline loops: CDR1 SEHNR, CDR2 FQNEAQ (reference sequence). V was pared by 1 base and J by 5 bases, with 14 bases between. The CDR3 is 15 amino acids. CDR3 region: CASSLGRGARYGYTF. DNA of the CDR3: TGTGCCAGCAGCTTAGGGCGGGGGGCGAGATATGGCTACACCTTC.

This clonotype was seen more than once but under ten times. This sequence joins TRBV6-6 and TRBJ1-2, with D perhaps TRBD1 (5 bases). The CDR3 contains 15 residues. V dropped 7 bases and J dropped 0 bases, with 15 bases sitting between them. CDR1 is MNHNY and CDR2 is SVGAGI in the germline V gene (reference sequence). CDR3 amino acids: CASMGLDTSNYGYTF. In nucleotides, the CDR3 is TGTGCCAGCATGGGGCTTGACACCTCTAACTATGGCTACACCTTC.

The chain links TRBV6-2 or TRBV6-3 to TRBJ2-5; 8 positions match TRBD1. V was clipped by 4 bases and J by 7 bases; unmatched bases: 11. The CDR3 consists of 15 residues. Germline assignment: CDR1 MNHEY and CDR2 SVGEGT. CDR3: CASSSTGAKSWTQYF. In DNA, the CDR3 is TGTGCCAGCAGTTCGACAGGGGCAAAAAGTTGGACCCAGTACTTC.

This chain connects TRBV9 to TRBJ2-3, with TRBD1 identical over 9 bases. After removal of 4 bases from V and 1 base from J, the junction contained 7 bases not matched to a gene. The CDR3 is made up of 16 amino acids. The germline V gene has CDR1 SGDLS and CDR2 YYNGEE. This CDR3 reads CASSPPGQGRTDTQYF. In nucleotides, the CDR3 is TGTGCCAGCAGCCCACCGGGACAGGGTCGCACAGATACGCAGTATTTT.

This clonotype showed up many times. This chain joins TRBV27 and TRBJ2-5; D may be TRBD1 (5 bases). Per germline, CDR1 MNHEY and CDR2 SMNVEV (reference sequence). V gave up 6 bases and J gave up 0 bases, with 11 bases separating them. The CDR3 has 14 residues. The CDR3 sequence is CASRLRQYQETQYF. As DNA, the CDR3 is TGTGCCAGCAGGCTTAGACAGTACCAAGAGACCCAGTACTTC.